This T cell receptor (beta chain) was captured in a study of shared clonotypes between healthy human individuals. Across the whole study: Researchers drew samples from a couple of women and a few men aged 18 to 49.

Study-wide points: Of the naive CD4 clonotypes, approximately 5% were shared across several donors.

Across several immunoSEQ plates, the genomic DNA of each subset was split evenly. Sequenced by immunoSEQ multiplex PCR; TCRdb stores in-frame clones only, minus some. The sample holds some 2,000,000 clones; 90% to 96% are singletons and the top ten take approximately 0.13%. With respect to this clone: Its antigen is not known. The sample has other DNA sequences that encode this CDR3 too.

V shed 3 bases, J shed 4 bases, and the junction held 5 bases outside the gene matches. This CDR3 region has 15 residues. Germline V gives CDR1 SGHRS, CDR2 YFSETQ. V is TRBV5-1 and J is TRBJ2-1; TRBD2 matches at 9 bases. This sequence originates from a man aged 18 to 30 in good health. Sequencing used naive CD4+ T cells sorted from blood. Subset of the sample: CD45RA+ positively selected. CDR3 residues: CASSSSGGSYNEQFF. The DNA of the CDR3 is TGCGCCAGCAGCTCCAGCGGGGGGAGTTACAATGAGCAGTTCTTC.